The entry below gives a single T cell receptor (beta chain) sequence along with its context. Its antigen is still unknown. Trimming took 3 bases from V and 2 from J, leaving 5 bases between them. Germline V gives CDR1 PRHDT, CDR2 FYEKMQ (reference sequence). The CDR3 consists of 13 residues. This specimen belongs to a study of a mutant IDH1 vaccine in newly diagnosed glioma. About the study: Sex distribution of treated patients was about 62% male and around 38% female; mean age was about 40 years. Earlier therapy was either radiotherapy, temozolomide, or both, and most got both.

Findings of the study overall: There were vaccine-induced immune responses in around 93% of the patients.

Time point specified: baseline, week 1 (first vaccination visit). Treatment indicated: pre-vaccination baseline after standard-of-care therapy. Each astrocytoma in the donors was new, WHO grade 3 or 4, IDH1-mutant and ATRX-lost. This table comes from immunoSEQ multiplex PCR, and its TCRdb copy is limited to in-frame clones, with some not included. The repertoire holds about 88,000 clones, with roughly 87% as singletons. This specimen consisted of PBMCs, obtained from a glioma patient treated with radiotherapy, temozolomide or both. The chain carries TRBV13 and TRBJ1-3; D not resolved. This receptor was taken from a man in his forties with glioma. Some clones in this sample may be carry-over from other donors' samples. Here the CDR3 reads CASSLGTGNTIYF. In DNA, the CDR3 is TGTGCCAGCAGCTTGGGAACTGGAAACACCATATATTTT.